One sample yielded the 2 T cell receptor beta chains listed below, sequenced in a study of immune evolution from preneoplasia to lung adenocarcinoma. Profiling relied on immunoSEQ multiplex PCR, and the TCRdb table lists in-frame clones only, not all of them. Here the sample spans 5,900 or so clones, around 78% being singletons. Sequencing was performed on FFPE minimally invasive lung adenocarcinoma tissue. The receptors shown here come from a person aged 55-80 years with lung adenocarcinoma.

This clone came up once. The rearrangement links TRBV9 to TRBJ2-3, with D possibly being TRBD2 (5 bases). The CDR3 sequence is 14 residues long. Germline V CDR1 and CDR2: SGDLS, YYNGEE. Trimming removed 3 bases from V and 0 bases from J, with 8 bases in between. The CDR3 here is CASSARTSTDTQYF. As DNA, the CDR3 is TGTGCCAGCAGCGCCCGGACTAGCACAGATACGCAGTATTTT.

The CDR3 spells CATSTGTSESSYNEQFF. CDR3 nucleotide sequence: TGTGCCACCAGCACCGGGACTAGCGAGAGCTCCTACAATGAGCAGTTCTTC. The chain uses TRBV15 and TRBJ2-1; 10 nucleotides align to TRBD2. The ends lost 4 bases at V and 0 bases at J; junction bases unmatched: 6. The CDR3 is 17 residues long. Germline V gene sequence: CDR1 LNHNV, CDR2 YYDKDF (reference sequence).